These 21 T cell receptor beta chains originate from one sample sequenced in a study of identical twins (dated by TCRdb to 2016 to 2018). Library creation used 5' RACE. The instrument was an Illumina HiSeq 2000. In-frame beta chains were kept once TCRdb had trimmed the public reads at Q25 with fastp and called clones with MiXCR. Each record represents a unique CDR3 protein, reported with the most common genes and DNA among its rows. For this sample there are hundreds of thousands of distinct CDR3 sequences; 20% to 30% appear just once. The top ten constitute around 3% of the sample. These data also formed part of another study, on T cells expressing NK-cell markers.

Specimen: CD4+ T cells sorted from blood. These receptors came from a woman between 18 and 29 years old in good health.

The chain uses TRBV20-1 and TRBJ2-1; the match to TRBD2 covers 13 bases. J was trimmed by 8 bases and V by 6 bases; bases with no gene match: 7. The CDR3 runs 14 residues. Looked up from germline, CDR1 is DFQATT and CDR2 is SNEGSKA (reference sequence). CDR3 nucleotides: TGCAGTGCCAGACTAGCGGGAGGACGGGATGAGCAGTTCTTC. It encodes CSARLAGGRDEQFF.

This clonotype was observed a few times. The rearrangement joins TRBV7-2 to TRBJ2-5; 8 bases match TRBD2. V shed 2 bases, J shed 1 base, and the junction held 3 bases outside the gene matches. This CDR3 has 15 amino acids. Germline CDR1 SGHTA, CDR2 FQGNSA. CDR3 sequence: CASSLSGGLQETQYF. The CDR3 nucleotides are TGTGCCAGCAGCTTAAGCGGGGGCCTCCAAGAGACCCAGTACTTC.

This clonotype was counted a single time. The chain has TRBV7-9 and TRBJ2-3; 10 nucleotides match TRBD2. The CDR3 loop spans 17 amino acids. The germline gives CDR1 SEHNR, CDR2 FQNEAQ (reference sequence). V lost 5 bases and J lost 1; bases outside the gene matches: 9. The CDR3 region has the DNA TGTGCCAGCAGCAATCCGGGACTAGCGTTGGGCACAGATACGCAGTATTTT. The encoded protein is CASSNPGLALGTDTQYF. The variable domain in full, with the rest retrieved from reference TRBV7-9 and TRBJ2-3, is DTGVSQNPRHKITKRGQNVTFRCDPISEHNRLYWYRQTLGQGPEFLTYFQNEAQLEKSRLLSDRFSAERPKGSFSTLEIQRTEQGDSAMYLCASSNPGLALGTDTQYFGPGTRLTVL.

This chain connects TRBV10-3 to TRBJ1-4; 7 bases match TRBD1. After removal of 9 bases from V and 0 bases from J, the junction contained 7 bases not matched to a gene. The CDR3 totals 15 residues. CDR1 and CDR2 from the germline V gene are ENHRY and SYGVKD. The CDR3 nucleotides are TGTGCCATTAGACAGGGTGCTACAACTAATGAAAAACTGTTTTTT. Protein product: CAIRQGATTNEKLFF.

The rearrangement links TRBV29-1 to TRBJ2-1; possibly TRBD2 for D (6 bases). Looked up from germline, CDR1 is SQVTM and CDR2 is ANQGSEA. The CDR3 length is 14 residues. V shed 8 bases and J shed 6 bases, with 20 bases lying between them. CDR3 DNA: TGCAGCTCCCGGGGAGGCGATTCGTTCAATGAGCAGTTCTTC. This sequence encodes CSSRGGDSFNEQFF.

The chain recombines TRBV5-1 with TRBJ1-6, with no clear D. The germline V gene encodes CDR1 SGHRS and CDR2 YFSETQ. V dropped 2 bases and J dropped 7 bases, with 10 bases sitting between them. The CDR3 spans 14 residues. Here the CDR3 reads CASSLSGRNSPLHF. The CDR3 DNA is TGCGCCAGCAGCTTATCAGGAAGGAATTCACCCCTCCACTTT.

The chain carries TRBV7-2 and TRBJ2-5; 11 nucleotides agree with TRBD2. Germline assignment: CDR1 SGHTA and CDR2 FQGNSA. Trimming cost V 4 bases and J 5 bases; bases outside gene matches: 9. The CDR3 covers 16 residues. The CDR3 nucleotides read TGTGCCAGCAGCTCCCTAACTAGCGGGAGAAGGGAGACCCAGTACTTC. It yields the protein CASSSLTSGRRETQYF.

The chain carries TRBV20-1 and TRBJ2-3; TRBD2 matches 13 bases. Germline V gene sequence: CDR1 DFQATT, CDR2 SNEGSKA (reference sequence). This CDR3 is built from 15 residues. J gave up 6 bases and V 0 bases, and 3 bases lay outside the gene matches. The CDR3 loop is CSAREGLAGKDTQYF. CDR3 nucleotides: TGCAGTGCTAGAGAGGGACTAGCGGGGAAGGATACGCAGTATTTT.

The CDR3 here is CASSFRAPGELFF. The CDR3 DNA sequence: TGTGCCAGCAGTTTTAGGGCTCCCGGGGAGCTGTTTTTT. The chain recombines TRBV12-3 or TRBV12-4 with TRBJ2-2; D gene unclear. Trimming took off 3 bases at V and 6 bases at J, with 8 bases between the two ends. The CDR3 covers 13 residues.

This clonotype has a handful of counts. This chain joins TRBV4-3 and TRBJ1-1; no clear D. The CDR3 length is 15 residues. V lost 0 bases and J 5 bases, leaving 13 bases between the germline ends. The germline CDR1 and CDR2 sequences are LGHNA and YSLEER. CDR3 sequence: CASSQEAGLRTEAFF. The CDR3 DNA reads as TGCGCCAGCAGCCAAGAAGCGGGGTTGAGAACTGAAGCTTTCTTT.

This sequence joins TRBV27 and TRBJ1-2; 8 bases are shared with TRBD1. The length of the CDR3 is 12 residues. The germline V gene encodes CDR1 MNHEY and CDR2 SMNVEV (reference sequence). V shed 8 bases and J 4 bases; nucleotides not matched to a gene: 3. CDR3 residues: CASYRGGYGYTF. CDR3 in DNA: TGTGCCAGCTACAGGGGGGGCTATGGCTACACCTTC.

This clonotype was seen at least ten times. The V gene is TRBV6-1, the J gene TRBJ2-1; 7 bases map to TRBD2. Germline values: CDR1 MNHNS, CDR2 SASEGT. The CDR3 is made up of 15 amino acids. V lost 5 bases to trimming and J lost 2 bases; unmatched junction nucleotides: 6. In DNA, the CDR3 is TGTGCCAGCAGTCCTCAGCGGGGACCCTACAATGAGCAGTTCTTC. Translating it yields CASSPQRGPYNEQFF.

The chain employs TRBV6-5 and TRBJ1-2; tentative D call: TRBD1 (5 bases). Germline CDR1 MNHEY, CDR2 SVGAGI. The CDR3 covers 12 residues. V lost 10 bases and J 7 bases, leaving 16 bases between the germline ends. CDR3 sequence reads: CATTIAGAGYTF. The CDR3 DNA is TGTGCCACCACCATCGCCGGGGCTGGCTACACCTTC.

V gene TRBV20-1 combines with J gene TRBJ1-1; perhaps TRBD1 as D (6 bases). Germline values: CDR1 DFQATT, CDR2 SNEGSKA (reference sequence). Deletions cut 8 bases from V and 5 bases from J, with 12 bases between. The CDR3 runs 11 residues. In DNA form, the CDR3 reads TGCAGTAGCCAGGGGCCTACTGAAGCTTTCTTT. This encodes CSSQGPTEAFF.

This clonotype has more than one count but fewer than ten. The V call is TRBV5-5, the J call TRBJ2-5; D remains ambiguous. Trimming pared 7 bases from V and 0 bases from J, leaving 10 bases between. The CDR3 runs 13 residues. Germline V gene sequence: CDR1 SGHKS, CDR2 YYEKEE (reference sequence). CDR3 protein: CASALANQETQYF. CDR3 coding DNA: TGTGCCAGCGCTCTGGCTAACCAAGAGACCCAGTACTTC.

This clonotype came up many times. This chain joins TRBV7-9 and TRBJ1-2, with TRBD1 matching 8 bases. V was clipped by 4 bases and J by 4 bases; unmatched bases: 5. The CDR3 has 14 amino acids. CDR1 and CDR2 from the germline V gene are SEHNR and FQNEAQ (reference sequence). This chain's CDR3 is CASSSGTGVYGYTF. DNA for the CDR3: TGTGCCAGCAGCTCCGGGACAGGCGTCTATGGCTACACCTTC.

This rearrangement joins TRBV7-2 to TRBJ2-1; 8 positions match TRBD1. Germline V gene data show CDR1 as SGHTA and CDR2 as FQGNSA. Trimming at V came to 6 bases and at J to 3 bases, leaving 10 bases not matched to a gene. The CDR3 length is 16 residues. CDR3 loop: CASSPRGLLSYNEQFF. For the CDR3, the DNA is TGTGCCAGCAGTCCCAGGGGGCTGCTTAGCTACAATGAGCAGTTCTTC.

V and J are TRBV12-3 or TRBV12-4 and TRBJ2-1; the D call may be TRBD1 or TRBD2 (5 bases each). The CDR3 extends over 15 amino acids. Deletions cut 3 bases from V and 5 bases from J, with 14 bases between. The CDR3: CASSFPSRGDNEQFF. The DNA of the CDR3 is TGTGCCAGCAGTTTCCCCTCTCGAGGGGACAATGAGCAGTTCTTC.

This clonotype was seen a handful of times. The CDR3: CSADTGGGGELFF. CDR3 nucleotide sequence: TGCAGTGCTGACACAGGGGGAGGCGGGGAGCTGTTTTTT. The chain employs TRBV20-1 and TRBJ2-2; 8 bases fit TRBD1. This CDR3 spans 13 amino acids. CDR1 and CDR2 from the germline V gene are DFQATT and SNEGSKA (reference sequence). The trim removed 5 bases at V and 7 bases at J, leaving 6 bases unmatched.

The table lists this clonotype with a few counts. V usage is TRBV25-1 and J usage is TRBJ2-2; tentatively, D is TRBD2 (6 bases). V was trimmed by 4 bases and J by 2 bases, leaving 17 bases between them. Germline CDR1 is MGHDK and CDR2 is SYGVNS. The CDR3 consists of 17 residues. The CDR3 loop is CASSAPSWDSNTGELFF. The CDR3 DNA is TGTGCCAGCAGTGCCCCAAGTTGGGACTCAAACACCGGGGAGCTGTTTTTT.

This clonotype was observed a handful of times. The chain uses TRBV20-1 and TRBJ2-3; 7 bases agree with TRBD2. The CDR3 runs 15 residues. Germline values: CDR1 DFQATT, CDR2 SNEGSKA (reference sequence). V lost 5 bases to trimming and J lost 0 bases; unmatched junction nucleotides: 8. In nucleotides, the CDR3 is TGCAGTGCTTCCAAGCGGGGCCCGAGCACAGATACGCAGTATTTT. It encodes CSASKRGPSTDTQYF.